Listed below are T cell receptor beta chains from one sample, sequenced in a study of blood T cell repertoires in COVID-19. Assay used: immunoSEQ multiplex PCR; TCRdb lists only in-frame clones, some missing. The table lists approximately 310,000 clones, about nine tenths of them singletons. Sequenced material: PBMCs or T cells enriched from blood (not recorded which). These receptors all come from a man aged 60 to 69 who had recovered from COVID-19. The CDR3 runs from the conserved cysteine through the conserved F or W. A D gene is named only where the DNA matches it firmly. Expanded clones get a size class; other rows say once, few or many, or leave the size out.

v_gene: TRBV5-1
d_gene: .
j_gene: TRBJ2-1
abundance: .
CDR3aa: CASSLVARYNEQFF
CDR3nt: TGCGCCAGCAGCTTGGTGGCTCGTTACAATGAGCAGTTCTTC

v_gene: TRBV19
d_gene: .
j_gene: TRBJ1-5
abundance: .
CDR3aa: CASTGQLNQPQHF
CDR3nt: TGTGCCAGTACAGGACAGCTCAATCAGCCCCAGCATTTT

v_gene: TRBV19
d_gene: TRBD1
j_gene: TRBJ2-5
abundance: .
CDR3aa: CASSRTGNGETQYF
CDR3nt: TGTGCCAGTAGTAGGACAGGGAATGGAGAGACCCAGTACTTC

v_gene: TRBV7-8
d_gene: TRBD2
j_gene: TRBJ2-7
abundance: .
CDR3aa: CASSSGPIAGPYEQYF
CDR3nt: TGTGCCAGCAGCTCAGGCCCCATAGCGGGACCCTACGAGCAGTACTTC

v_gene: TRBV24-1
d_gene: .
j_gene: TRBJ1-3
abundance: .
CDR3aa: CATSDSSGPGNTIYF
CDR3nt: TGTGCCACCAGTGATTCATCAGGGCCCGGAAACACCATATATTTT

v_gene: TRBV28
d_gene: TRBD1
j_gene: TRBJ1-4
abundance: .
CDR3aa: CASSLYGTGNGEKLFF
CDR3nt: TGTGCCAGCAGTTTATATGGGACAGGGAATGGTGAAAAACTGTTTTTT

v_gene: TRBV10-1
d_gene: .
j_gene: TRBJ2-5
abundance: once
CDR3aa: CASSESGGLGETQYF
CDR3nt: TGCGCCAGCAGTGAGTCCGGGGGGCTGGGAGAGACCCAGTACTTC

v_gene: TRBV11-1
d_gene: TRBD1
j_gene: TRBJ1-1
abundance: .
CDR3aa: CASLNRDREAAFF
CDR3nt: TGTGCCAGCCTGAACCGGGACAGGGAAGCAGCTTTCTTT

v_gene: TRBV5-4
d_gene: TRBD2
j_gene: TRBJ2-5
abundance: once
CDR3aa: CASSLAGGTQETQYF
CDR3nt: TGTGCCAGCAGCTTGGCGGGAGGGACGCAAGAGACCCAGTACTTC

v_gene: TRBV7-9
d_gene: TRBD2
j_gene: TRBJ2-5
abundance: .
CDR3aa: CASSLGGGVETQYF
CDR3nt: TGTGCCAGCAGCTTAGGGGGGGGTGTTGAGACCCAGTACTTC

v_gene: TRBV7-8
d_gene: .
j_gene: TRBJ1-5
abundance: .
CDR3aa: CASSLGQTSNQPQHF
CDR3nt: TGTGCCAGCAGCCTCGGACAGACGAGCAATCAGCCCCAGCATTTT

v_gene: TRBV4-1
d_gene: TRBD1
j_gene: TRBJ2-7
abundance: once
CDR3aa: CASSHDRADEQYF
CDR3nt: TGCGCCAGCAGCCACGACAGGGCGGACGAGCAGTACTTC

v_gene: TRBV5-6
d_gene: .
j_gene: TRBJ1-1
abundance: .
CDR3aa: CASSQDTNTEAFF
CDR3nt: TGTGCCAGCAGCCAGGACACGAACACTGAAGCTTTCTTT

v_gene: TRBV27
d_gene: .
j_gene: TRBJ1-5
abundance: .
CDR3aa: CASSSTGNQPQHF
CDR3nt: TGTGCCAGCAGTTCTACAGGGAATCAGCCCCAGCATTTT

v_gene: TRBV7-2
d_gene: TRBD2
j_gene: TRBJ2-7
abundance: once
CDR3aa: CASSLNRGEPYEQYF
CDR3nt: TGTGCCAGCAGCTTAAATCGGGGGGAACCCTACGAGCAGTACTTC

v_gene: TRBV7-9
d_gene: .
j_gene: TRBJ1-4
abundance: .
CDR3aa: CASSFAGTTGEKLFF
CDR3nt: TGTGCCAGCAGCTTTGCCGGGACAACTGGGGAAAAACTGTTTTTT

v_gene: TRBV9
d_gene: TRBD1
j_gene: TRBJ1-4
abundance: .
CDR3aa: CASSVDLVGQGGEKLFF
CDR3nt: TGTGCCAGCAGCGTAGACCTGGTTGGGCAGGGGGGTGAAAAACTGTTTTTT

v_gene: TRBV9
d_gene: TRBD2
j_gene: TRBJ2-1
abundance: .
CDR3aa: CASSVGLAGGPGNEQFF
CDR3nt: TGTGCCAGCAGCGTCGGACTAGCGGGAGGGCCGGGTAATGAGCAGTTCTTC

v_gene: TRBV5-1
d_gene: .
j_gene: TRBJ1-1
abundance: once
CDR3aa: CASDSGRGRNTEAFF
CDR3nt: TGCGCCAGCGACTCCGGGCGGGGGAGGAACACTGAAGCTTTCTTT

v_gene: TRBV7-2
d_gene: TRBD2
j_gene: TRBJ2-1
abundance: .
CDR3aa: CASSRTSSNYNEQFF
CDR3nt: TGTGCCAGCAGCCGGACTAGCAGCAACTACAATGAGCAGTTCTTC

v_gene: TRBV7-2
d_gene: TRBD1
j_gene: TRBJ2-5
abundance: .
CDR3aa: CASSWTGGLETQYF
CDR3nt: TGTGCCAGCAGTTGGACAGGGGGCTTAGAGACCCAGTACTTC

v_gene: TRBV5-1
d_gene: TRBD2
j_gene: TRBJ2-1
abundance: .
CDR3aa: CASNSGTSGTNEQFF
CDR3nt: TGCGCCAGCAACTCCGGGACTAGCGGGACGAATGAGCAGTTCTTC